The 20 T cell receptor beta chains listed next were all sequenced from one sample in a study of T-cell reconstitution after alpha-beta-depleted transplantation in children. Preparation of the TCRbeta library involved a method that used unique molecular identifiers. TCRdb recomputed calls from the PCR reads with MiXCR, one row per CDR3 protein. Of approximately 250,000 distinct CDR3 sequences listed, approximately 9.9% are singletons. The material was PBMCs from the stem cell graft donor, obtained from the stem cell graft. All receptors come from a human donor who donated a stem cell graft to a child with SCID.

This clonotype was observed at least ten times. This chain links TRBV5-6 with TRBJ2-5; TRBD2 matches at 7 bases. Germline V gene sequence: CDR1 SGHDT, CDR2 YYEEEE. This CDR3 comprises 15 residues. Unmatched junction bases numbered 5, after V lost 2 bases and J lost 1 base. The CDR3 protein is CASSLVGGFQETQYF. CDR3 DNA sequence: TGTGCCAGCAGCTTAGTCGGGGGGTTCCAAGAGACCCAGTACTTC.

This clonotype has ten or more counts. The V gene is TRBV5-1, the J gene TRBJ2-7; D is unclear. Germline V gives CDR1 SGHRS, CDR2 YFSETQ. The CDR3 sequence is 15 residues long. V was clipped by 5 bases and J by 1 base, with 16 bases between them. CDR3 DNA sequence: TGCGCCAGCAGTGGGGAAGCCTGGGGTTCCTACGAGCAGTACTTC. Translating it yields CASSGEAWGSYEQYF.

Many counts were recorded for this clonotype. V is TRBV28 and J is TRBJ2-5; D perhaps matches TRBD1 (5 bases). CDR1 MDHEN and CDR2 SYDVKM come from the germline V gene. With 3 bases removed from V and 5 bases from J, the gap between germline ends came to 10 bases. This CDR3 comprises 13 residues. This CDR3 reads CASSFRGRETQYF. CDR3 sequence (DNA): TGTGCCAGCAGTTTTAGGGGTCGGGAGACCCAGTACTTC.

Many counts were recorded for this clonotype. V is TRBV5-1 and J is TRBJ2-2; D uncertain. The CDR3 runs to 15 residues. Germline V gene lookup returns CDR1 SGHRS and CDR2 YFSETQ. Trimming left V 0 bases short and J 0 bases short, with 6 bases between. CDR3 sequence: CASSLGAANTGELFF. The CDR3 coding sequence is TGCGCCAGCAGCTTGGGGGCAGCGAACACCGGGGAGCTGTTTTTT. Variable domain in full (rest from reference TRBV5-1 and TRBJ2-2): KAGVTQTPRYLIKTRGQQVTLSCSPISGHRSVSWYQQTPGQGLQFLFEYFSETQRNKGNFPGRFSGRQFSNSRSEMNVSTLELGDSALYLCASSLGAANTGELFFGEGSRLTVL.

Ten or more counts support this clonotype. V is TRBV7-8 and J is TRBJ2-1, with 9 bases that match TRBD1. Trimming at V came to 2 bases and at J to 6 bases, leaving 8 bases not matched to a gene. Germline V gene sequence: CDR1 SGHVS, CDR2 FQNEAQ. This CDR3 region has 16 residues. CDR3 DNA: TGTGCCAGCAGCTTACTGACAGGGGGTAATCTCAATGAGCAGTTCTTC. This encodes CASSLLTGGNLNEQFF.

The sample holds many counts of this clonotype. The CDR3 loop reads CASSQGGGLGDTQYF. The CDR3 nucleotides read TGTGCCAGCAGCCAGGGGGGGGGGCTTGGTGATACGCAGTATTTT. The rearrangement joins TRBV4-2 to TRBJ2-3; D is possibly TRBD2 (7 bases). V lost 3 bases, J lost 6 bases, and 16 bases lay in between. Germline CDR1 is LGHNA and CDR2 is YNFKEQ. CDR3 length: 15 residues.

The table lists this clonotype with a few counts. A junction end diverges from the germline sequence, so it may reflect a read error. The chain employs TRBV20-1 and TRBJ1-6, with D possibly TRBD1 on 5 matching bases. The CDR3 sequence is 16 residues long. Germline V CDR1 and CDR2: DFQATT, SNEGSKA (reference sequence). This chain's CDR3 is CCARDFDSLLGAPLHF. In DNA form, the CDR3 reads TGCTGTGCTAGAGATTTCGACAGTCTCCTAGGGGCACCCCTCCACTTT.

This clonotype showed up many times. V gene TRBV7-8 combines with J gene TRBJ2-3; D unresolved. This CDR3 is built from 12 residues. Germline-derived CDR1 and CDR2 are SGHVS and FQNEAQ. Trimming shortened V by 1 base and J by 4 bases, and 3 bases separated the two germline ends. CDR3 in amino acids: CASSLEPDTQYF. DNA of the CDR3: TGTGCCAGCAGCTTAGAGCCAGATACGCAGTATTTT.

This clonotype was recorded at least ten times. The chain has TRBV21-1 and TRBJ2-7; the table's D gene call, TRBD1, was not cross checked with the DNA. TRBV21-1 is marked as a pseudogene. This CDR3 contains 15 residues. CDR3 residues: CASSKEDRGDYEQYF. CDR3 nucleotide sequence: TGTGCCAGCAGCAAAGAGGACAGGGGGGACTACGAGCAGTACTTC.

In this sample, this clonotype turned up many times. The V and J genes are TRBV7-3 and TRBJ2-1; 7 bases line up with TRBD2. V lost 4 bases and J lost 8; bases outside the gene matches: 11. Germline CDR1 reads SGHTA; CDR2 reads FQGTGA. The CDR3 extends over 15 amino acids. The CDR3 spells CASSYAGDLGYEQFF. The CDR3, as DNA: TGTGCCAGCAGCTACGCGGGGGACCTCGGCTATGAGCAGTTCTTC.

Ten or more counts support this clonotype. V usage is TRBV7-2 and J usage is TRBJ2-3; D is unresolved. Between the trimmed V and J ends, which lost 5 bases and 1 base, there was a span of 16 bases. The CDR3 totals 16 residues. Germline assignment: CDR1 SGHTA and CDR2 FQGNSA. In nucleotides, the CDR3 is TGTGCCAGCAGCCACCTTGACGCGGTGGGCACAGATACGCAGTATTTT. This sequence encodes CASSHLDAVGTDTQYF.

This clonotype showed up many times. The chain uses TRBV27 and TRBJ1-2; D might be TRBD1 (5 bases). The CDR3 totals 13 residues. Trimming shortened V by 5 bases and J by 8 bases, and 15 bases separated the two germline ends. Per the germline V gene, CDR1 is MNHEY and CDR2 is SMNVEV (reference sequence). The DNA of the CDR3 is TGTGCCAGCAGTCCCTATGGGGCAGGGGGCTACACCTTC. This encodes CASSPYGAGGYTF.

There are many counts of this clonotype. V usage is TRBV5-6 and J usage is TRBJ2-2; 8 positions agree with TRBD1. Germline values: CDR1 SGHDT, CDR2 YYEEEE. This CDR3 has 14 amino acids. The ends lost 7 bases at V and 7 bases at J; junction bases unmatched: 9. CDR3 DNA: TGTGCCAGCCAGATCAGGGGGCCCGGCGGGGAGCTGTTTTTT. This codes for CASQIRGPGGELFF.

The CDR3 sequence is CASSLGPLPGLTGNTIYF. For the CDR3, the DNA is TGTGCCAGCAGCTTAGGCCCCTTACCCGGGCTCACTGGAAACACCATATATTTT. The chain uses TRBV11-2 and TRBJ1-3; D is unclear. This CDR3 is built from 18 residues. The V gene's germline CDR1 is SGHAT and CDR2 FQNNGV. Between the trimmed V and J ends, which lost 1 base and 2 bases, there was a span of 18 bases.

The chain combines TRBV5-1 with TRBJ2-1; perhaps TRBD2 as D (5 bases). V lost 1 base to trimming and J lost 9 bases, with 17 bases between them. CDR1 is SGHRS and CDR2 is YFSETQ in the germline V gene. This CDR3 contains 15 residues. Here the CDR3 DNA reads TGCGCCAGCAGCTTGTCCGCCAGCTACGAGGGTGAGCAGTTCTTC. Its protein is CASSLSASYEGEQFF.

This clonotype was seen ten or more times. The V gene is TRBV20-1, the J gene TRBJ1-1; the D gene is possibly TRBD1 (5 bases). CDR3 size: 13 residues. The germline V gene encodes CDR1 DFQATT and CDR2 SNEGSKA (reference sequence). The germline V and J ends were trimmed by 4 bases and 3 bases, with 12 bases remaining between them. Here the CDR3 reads CSAIINRYTEAFF. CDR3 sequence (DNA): TGCAGTGCTATAATAAACAGGTACACTGAAGCTTTCTTT.

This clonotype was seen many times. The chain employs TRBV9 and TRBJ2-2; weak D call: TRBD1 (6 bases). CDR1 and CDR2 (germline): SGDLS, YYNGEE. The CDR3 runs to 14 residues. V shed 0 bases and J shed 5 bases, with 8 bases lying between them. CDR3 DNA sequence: TGTGCCAGCAGCGTAGGGACAGTGACCGGGGAGCTGTTTTTT. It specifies CASSVGTVTGELFF.

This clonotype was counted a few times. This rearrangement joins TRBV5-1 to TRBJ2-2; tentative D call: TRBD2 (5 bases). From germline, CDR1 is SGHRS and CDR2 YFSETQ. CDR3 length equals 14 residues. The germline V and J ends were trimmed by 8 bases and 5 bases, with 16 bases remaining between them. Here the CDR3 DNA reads TGCGCCAGTAATAGAGGAGGAAGGACCGGGGAGCTGTTTTTT. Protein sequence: CASNRGGRTGELFF.

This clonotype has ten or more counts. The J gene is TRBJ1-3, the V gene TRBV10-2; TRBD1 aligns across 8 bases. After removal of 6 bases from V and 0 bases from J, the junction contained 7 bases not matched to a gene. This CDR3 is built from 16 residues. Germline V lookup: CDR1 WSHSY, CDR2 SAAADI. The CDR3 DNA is TGCGCCAGCAGATCGACAGGGGAATACTCTGGAAACACCATATATTTT. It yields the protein CASRSTGEYSGNTIYF.

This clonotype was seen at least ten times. In DNA, the CDR3 is TGTGCCAGCAGCCAAGATATTCATCCGACTAGCGGGGAAGAGACCCAGTACTTC. It yields the protein CASSQDIHPTSGEETQYF. This rearrangement joins TRBV3-1 to TRBJ2-5; 11 positions match TRBD2. Trimming at V came to 0 bases and at J to 3 bases, leaving 9 bases not matched to a gene. Germline V gene sequence: CDR1 LGHDT, CDR2 YNNKEL (reference sequence). The CDR3 is 18 amino acids.